This TCR beta chain derives from a study of cytomegalovirus exposure and HLA in healthy donors. PCR amplification relied on 60 Vbeta primers (plus 13 Jbeta primers). Here immunoSEQ multiplex PCR was the method, and the copy in TCRdb shows in-frame clones only, minus some. The table has 140,000 to 150,000 clones, roughly 72% seen once. Trimming took off 2 bases at V and 3 bases at J, with 7 bases between the two ends. This CDR3 comprises 13 residues. Germline lookup yields CDR1 MNHEY and CDR2 SVGAGI. This TCR derives from a man aged 40-49 years in good health and CMV-seronegative. V usage is TRBV6-5 and J usage is TRBJ1-1, with a weak D call TRBD1 (5 bases). Sequences were obtained from PBMCs. CDR3 in amino acids: CASSYGGDTEAFF. In nucleotides, the CDR3 is TGTGCCAGCAGTTACGGGGGGGACACTGAAGCTTTCTTT.